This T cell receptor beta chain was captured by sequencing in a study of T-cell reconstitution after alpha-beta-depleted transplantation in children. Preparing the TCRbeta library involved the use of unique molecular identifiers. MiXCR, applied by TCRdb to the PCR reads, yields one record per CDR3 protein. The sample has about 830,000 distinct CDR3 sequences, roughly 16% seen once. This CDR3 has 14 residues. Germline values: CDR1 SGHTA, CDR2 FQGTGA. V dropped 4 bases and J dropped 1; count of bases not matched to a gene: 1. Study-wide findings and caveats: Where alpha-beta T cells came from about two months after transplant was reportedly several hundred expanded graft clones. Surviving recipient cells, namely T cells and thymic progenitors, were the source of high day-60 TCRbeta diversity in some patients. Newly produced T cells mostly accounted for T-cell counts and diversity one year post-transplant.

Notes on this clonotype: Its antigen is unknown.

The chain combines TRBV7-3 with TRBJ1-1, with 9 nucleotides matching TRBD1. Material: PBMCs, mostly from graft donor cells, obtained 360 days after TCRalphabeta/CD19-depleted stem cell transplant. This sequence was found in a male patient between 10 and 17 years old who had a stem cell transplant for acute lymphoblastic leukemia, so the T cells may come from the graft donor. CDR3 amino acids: CASSSQGANTEAFF. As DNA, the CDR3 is TGTGCCAGCAGCTCACAGGGGGCGAACACTGAAGCTTTCTTT.